What follows are 25 T cell receptor beta chains derived from one specimen sequenced in a study of cytotoxic CD8 clonotypes in ibrutinib-treated CLL. Profiled with immunoSEQ multiplex PCR; TCRdb holds only in-frame clones, not every one. The sample yields 150,000 to 200,000 clones, about 88% seen once. This sample comprised PBMCs, obtained at disease progression, from a patient treated with ibrutinib. These receptors all stem from a human donor with chronic lymphocytic leukemia.

The V and J genes are TRBV7-7 and TRBJ2-5, with TRBD2 as a possible D gene (6 bases). This CDR3 is 11 amino acids long. V shed 10 bases and J shed 5 bases, with 11 bases lying between them. Germline V lookup: CDR1 SSHAT, CDR2 FNYEAQ (reference sequence). The CDR3 sequence: CAIARGETQYF. CDR3 coding DNA: TGTGCCATCGCCCGGGGGGAGACCCAGTACTTC.

The rearrangement links TRBV30 to TRBJ2-1; 10 bases agree with TRBD2. CDR1 GTSNPN and CDR2 SVGIG come from the germline V gene (reference sequence). This CDR3 comprises 15 residues. With V trimmed by 7 bases and J by 5 bases, 11 bases remained unmatched. CDR3 residues: CASSRGLAGDNEQFF. Written as DNA, the CDR3 is TGTGCCTCTTCAAGGGGGCTAGCGGGGGACAATGAGCAGTTCTTC.

This clone was observed a handful of times. This chain uses TRBV7-9 with TRBJ2-2, with 7 bases that match TRBD2. The length of the CDR3 is 15 residues. J was trimmed by 6 bases and V by 5 bases; bases with no gene match: 9. Germline V gene sequence: CDR1 SEHNR, CDR2 FQNEAQ (reference sequence). The CDR3 sequence: CASSTREGRAGELFF. The CDR3 coding sequence is TGTGCCAGCAGCACGAGGGAGGGGAGGGCCGGGGAGCTGTTTTTT.

The chain has TRBV7-2 and TRBJ2-7, with TRBD1 matching over 8 bases. J lost 1 base, V lost 4 bases, and 3 bases had no gene match. The CDR3 runs to 14 residues. Germline loops: CDR1 SGHTA, CDR2 FQGNSA. CDR3 in DNA: TGTGCCAGCAGCTGGGGACAGGCGTCCTACGAGCAGTACTTC. Translated: CASSWGQASYEQYF.

This chain connects TRBV30 to TRBJ2-4; D remains ambiguous. V lost 6 bases and J 0 bases, leaving 12 bases between the germline ends. Germline CDR1 reads GTSNPN; CDR2 reads SVGIG (reference sequence). There are 14 residues in the CDR3. The DNA of the CDR3 is TGTGCCTGTGTCCCTGGGGTAGCCAAAAACATTCAGTACTTC. Protein: CACVPGVAKNIQYF.

The chain recombines TRBV19 with TRBJ1-4; 8 bases line up with TRBD1. The CDR3 extends over 13 amino acids. Germline loops: CDR1 LNHDA, CDR2 SQIVND (reference sequence). The V and J ends lost 11 bases and 7 bases, in that order; junction bases with no gene match: 9. The CDR3 DNA reads TGTGCCTCAAACAGGGGGAGTGGTGAAAAACTGTTTTTT. Translating gives CASNRGSGEKLFF.

In regard to this clone: Distinct nucleotide sequences in the sample also encode this CDR3. V gene TRBV7-6 combines with J gene TRBJ1-1; D may be TRBD1 (6 bases). This CDR3 is 14 amino acids long. The V end lost 3 bases, the J end lost 2 bases, and 10 bases lay between the germline ends. From germline, CDR1 is SGHVS and CDR2 FNYEAQ. This CDR3 reads CASSLGGPNTEAFF. The DNA for the CDR3 is TGTGCCAGCAGCTTGGGGGGGCCCAACACTGAAGCTTTCTTT.

This clone was counted once. The chain recombines TRBV6-1 with TRBJ1-4, with a weak D call TRBD1 (5 bases). Trimming stripped 2 bases from V and 7 bases from J, with 11 bases between. The V gene's germline CDR1 is MNHNS and CDR2 SASEGT. The CDR3 loop spans 14 amino acids. The CDR3, as DNA: TGTGCCAGCAGTGAACGGGGGAGTGTTGAAAAACTGTTTTTT. This sequence encodes CASSERGSVEKLFF.

V usage is TRBV4-1 and J usage is TRBJ1-5, with 9 bases matching TRBD1. Germline trimming cut 0 bases from V and 6 bases from J; bases unmatched to any gene: 15. This CDR3 is 19 amino acids long. Germline V gene lookup returns CDR1 MGHRA and CDR2 YSYEKL. The CDR3 here is CASSQDPREDRGFSQPQHF. The CDR3 bases are TGCGCCAGCAGCCAAGACCCAAGAGAAGACAGGGGGTTTTCTCAGCCCCAGCATTTT.

The gene calls are TRBV2 and TRBJ1-3, with D unresolved. The V end was cut by 7 bases, the J end by 4 bases, with 8 bases between. Germline V gene sequence: CDR1 SNHLY, CDR2 FYNNEI. The CDR3 is 12 amino acids. CDR3 in DNA: TGTGCCAGCAACCTACAAGGAAACACCATATATTTT. Amino acid sequence: CASNLQGNTIYF.

V and J are TRBV6-1 and TRBJ2-7, with D hard to call. CDR1 and CDR2 (germline): MNHNS, SASEGT. This CDR3 has 13 residues. V lost 8 bases, J lost 0 bases, and 11 bases lay in between. The CDR3 region has the DNA TGTGCCAGCGGGTGGCAGGACTCCTACGAGCAGTACTTC. Residues: CASGWQDSYEQYF.

The rearrangement uses TRBV28 and TRBJ2-7, with a weak D call TRBD2 (6 bases). This CDR3 spans 17 amino acids. Trimming removed 5 bases from V and 2 bases from J, with 22 bases in between. The germline CDR1 and CDR2 sequences are MDHEN and SYDVKM. This CDR3 reads CASSPTSLAEVTYEQYF. CDR3 coding DNA: TGTGCCAGCAGTCCCACCTCTTTAGCGGAAGTAACCTACGAGCAGTACTTC. Full variable domain (remainder filled in from reference TRBV28 and TRBJ2-7): DVKVTQSSRYLVKRTGEKVFLECVQDMDHENMFWYRQDPGLGLRLIYFSYDVKMKEKGDIPEGYSVSREKKERFSLILESASTNQTSMYLCASSPTSLAEVTYEQYFGPGTRLTVT.

The chain uses TRBV4-1 and TRBJ2-1; 9 nucleotides match TRBD2. The CDR3 runs to 16 residues. V shed 4 bases and J 7 bases; nucleotides not matched to a gene: 11. Germline CDR1 reads MGHRA; CDR2 reads YSYEKL. The CDR3 DNA is TGCGCCAGCAGCCCATGGCTCGCGGGAGGGGTTAATGAGCAGTTCTTC. This sequence encodes CASSPWLAGGVNEQFF.

This chain joins TRBV27 and TRBJ2-3, with D unclear. V dropped 3 bases and J dropped 0 bases, with 7 bases sitting between them. Germline loops: CDR1 MNHEY, CDR2 SMNVEV (reference sequence). CDR3 length equals 14 residues. The CDR3 region has the DNA TGTGCCAGCAGTTTGCGACGTAGCACAGATACGCAGTATTTT. Protein: CASSLRRSTDTQYF.

This sequence joins TRBV4-2 and TRBJ1-1; D call uncertain. Per the germline V gene, CDR1 is LGHNA and CDR2 is YNFKEQ. V lost 4 bases and J lost 1, with 4 bases in between. The CDR3 length is 12 residues. CDR3 DNA: TGTGCCAGCAGCCGCAGGAACACTGAAGCTTTCTTT. Its translation: CASSRRNTEAFF.

The rearrangement joins TRBV7-2 to TRBJ2-1; D assignment may be TRBD1 or TRBD2 (6 bases each). The CDR3 has 15 amino acids. The V end was cut by 5 bases, the J end by 9 bases, with 20 bases between. CDR1 SGHTA and CDR2 FQGNSA come from the germline V gene. This CDR3 is CASSDNRVLGGEQFF. DNA of the CDR3: TGTGCCAGCAGCGACAACAGGGTTCTGGGGGGTGAGCAGTTCTTC.

This CDR3 reads CASSLGRGGGYTF. The CDR3 region has the DNA TGTGCCAGCAGCTTAGGACGGGGTGGAGGCTACACCTTC. V gene TRBV7-2 combines with J gene TRBJ1-2, with D uncertain. Germline loops: CDR1 SGHTA, CDR2 FQGNSA. V shed 1 base and J shed 8 bases, with 11 bases lying between them. There are 13 residues in the CDR3.

This sequence joins TRBV23-1 and TRBJ2-5; no clear D. TRBV23-1 is filed as an ORF, its function uncertain. V dropped 11 bases and J dropped 3 bases, with 19 bases sitting between them. This CDR3 region has 14 residues. The CDR3 loop reads CAVVSAARKETQYF. CDR3 nucleotides: TGCGCCGTGGTCTCTGCGGCCCGGAAAGAGACCCAGTACTTC.

The J gene is TRBJ1-1, the V gene TRBV6-5, with D possibly matching TRBD1 (5 bases). CDR1 MNHEY and CDR2 SVGAGI come from the germline V gene. With 6 bases removed from V and 0 bases from J, the gap between germline ends came to 11 bases. This CDR3 region has 14 residues. In nucleotides, the CDR3 is TGTGCCAGCAGGATTAGGGGTATGAACACTGAAGCTTTCTTT. The encoded protein is CASRIRGMNTEAFF.

This clone has a single count. This chain connects TRBV5-4 to TRBJ2-7, with D maybe TRBD2 (7 bases). The CDR3 has 15 residues. Germline V gene sequence: CDR1 SGHNT, CDR2 YYREEE (reference sequence). V lost 3 bases and J 2 bases, leaving 15 bases between the germline ends. CDR3 loop: CASSWGAGVPYEQYF. CDR3 sequence (DNA): TGTGCCAGCAGCTGGGGGGCGGGAGTCCCCTACGAGCAGTACTTC.

The chain has TRBV27 and TRBJ2-1; D tentatively reads TRBD1 or TRBD2 (5 bases each). The CDR3 is made up of 15 amino acids. CDR1 is MNHEY and CDR2 is SMNVEV in the germline V gene (reference sequence). V was trimmed by 3 bases and J by 2 bases, leaving 11 bases between them. The chain's CDR3 is CASSFREPTYNEQFF. The CDR3 DNA follows: TGTGCCAGCAGTTTCAGGGAGCCCACCTACAATGAGCAGTTCTTC.

The chain has TRBV5-4 and TRBJ2-3; 9 nucleotides line up with TRBD1. V shed 5 bases and J 5 bases; nucleotides not matched to a gene: 6. Germline assignment: CDR1 SGHNT and CDR2 YYREEE (reference sequence). The CDR3 consists of 14 residues. The CDR3 loop reads CASSWTGAGDTQYF. The DNA of the CDR3 is TGTGCCAGCAGTTGGACAGGGGCGGGAGATACGCAGTATTTT.

The V gene is TRBV4-2, the J gene TRBJ2-7; D gene unclear. CDR3 length: 14 residues. Germline loops: CDR1 LGHNA, CDR2 YNFKEQ. V was trimmed by 4 bases and J by 3 bases, leaving 13 bases between them. The CDR3 DNA is TGTGCCAGCAGCCCTGGAACACGGGTCTACGAGCAGTACTTC. Its protein is CASSPGTRVYEQYF.

The J gene is TRBJ2-7, the V gene TRBV7-9; a possible D gene is TRBD2 (6 bases). Trimming left V 1 base short and J 1 base short, with 11 bases between. The CDR3 runs 15 residues. The germline V gene encodes CDR1 SEHNR and CDR2 FQNEAQ (reference sequence). Here the CDR3 reads CASSLDRRGSYEQYF. DNA of the CDR3: TGTGCCAGCAGCTTAGACCGGCGGGGATCCTACGAGCAGTACTTC.

The V call is TRBV19, the J call TRBJ1-5, with TRBD1 matching 9 bases. Germline CDR1 reads LNHDA; CDR2 reads SQIVND (reference sequence). With V trimmed by 7 bases and J by 3 bases, 4 bases remained unmatched. This CDR3 spans 14 amino acids. In nucleotides, the CDR3 is TGTGCCAGTAAGACAGGGGGGGTCAATCAGCCCCAGCATTTT. Its protein is CASKTGGVNQPQHF.